This is a list of T cell receptor beta chains from one sample in a study of cytomegalovirus exposure and HLA in healthy donors. Repertoires were generated with immunoSEQ multiplex PCR, while TCRdb's copy carries only in-frame clones and drops some. The profile shows around 100,000 clones, 76% of them singletons. Sequencing input: PBMCs. The receptors originated from a woman aged 18-29 years in good health and CMV-seropositive. Both conserved end residues are part of each CDR3. The D gene is left open where the match is weak. Some rows mark clone size as missing; the rest say once, few, many or name a class of expanded clone.

V gene	D gene	clone size	J gene	CDR3 DNA	CDR3 protein
TRBV9	.	.	TRBJ2-2	TGTGCCAGCAGCGTAGCCCCGGCGAGCGGGACAACCGGGGAGCTGTTTTTT	CASSVAPASGTTGELFF
TRBV7-9	.	few	TRBJ2-1	TGTGCCAGCAGCTCTCAGGGGGGTCGAAATGAGCAGTTCTTC	CASSSQGGRNEQFF
TRBV7-9	.	.	TRBJ1-2	TGTGCCAGCAGCCGCTGGGACTTACCCTATGGCTACACCTTC	CASSRWDLPYGYTF
TRBV10-3	TRBD1	.	TRBJ1-4	TGTGCCATCAGTGCCGGACAGGATAATGAAAAACTGTTTTTT	CAISAGQDNEKLFF
TRBV9	.	.	TRBJ1-2	TGTGCCAGCAGCGTAGGCCGGGCAGGGCTCTATGGCTACACCTTC	CASSVGRAGLYGYTF
TRBV30	.	.	TRBJ2-7	TGTGCCTGGATTGGCGGCAGAAAATCCTACGAGCAGTACTTC	CAWIGGRKSYEQYF
TRBV4-2	TRBD1	.	TRBJ1-6	TGTGCCAGCAGCCAAAGATTGGACAGGGTTGCTTCACCCCTCCACTTT	CASSQRLDRVASPLHF
TRBV19	TRBD1	.	TRBJ1-4	TGTGCCAGTAGTTGGGGACAGGGAGCAACTAATGAAAAACTGTTTTTT	CASSWGQGATNEKLFF
TRBV5-1	TRBD2	.	TRBJ2-5	TGCGCCAGCAGCTTAGGACTAGCACTCGGGGAGACCCAGTACTTC	CASSLGLALGETQYF
TRBV6-1	TRBD1	few	TRBJ1-5	TGTGCCAGCAGTGAAAACCCCGGGACAGGAAGCAATCAGCCCCAGCATTTT	CASSENPGTGSNQPQHF
TRBV6-4	.	once	TRBJ1-1	TGTGCCAGTACAGCTAAAACTGAAGCTTTCTTT	CASTAKTEAFF
TRBV4-3	.	.	TRBJ1-1	TGCGCCAGCAGCCAAGCTACGAACACTGAAGCTTTCTTT	CASSQATNTEAFF
TRBV6-5	.	.	TRBJ2-3	TGTGCCAGCACTAGTCTTTTCAGCACAGATACGCAGTATTTT	CASTSLFSTDTQYF
TRBV10-1	TRBD1	once	TRBJ2-2	TGCGCCAGCAGGCAGGGGGCTAACACCGGGGAGCTGTTTTTT	CASRQGANTGELFF
TRBV5-5	.	.	TRBJ1-1	TGTGCCAGCAGTTCGGCGGGGTTCGACACTGAAGCTTTCTTT	CASSSAGFDTEAFF
TRBV5-4	.	.	TRBJ2-5	TGTGCCAGCAGCCCCGGGGGTAGCCGAACAACGACCCAGTACTTC	CASSPGGSRTTTQYF
TRBV19	.	.	TRBJ1-1	TGTGCCAGTAGCATAAAGAGGAACACTGAAGCTTTCTTT	CASSIKRNTEAFF
TRBV7-9	.	few	TRBJ1-5	.	CASSSLDKNQPQHF
TRBV5-1	TRBD1	.	TRBJ1-1	TGTGCCAGCAGCTTGGGACAGGGGCAAAGGAACACTGAAGCTTTCTTT	CASSLGQGQRNTEAFF
TRBV5-5	.	.	TRBJ1-6	TGTGCCAGCAGCTGGGGCTCCAGCCGGGGGGGTTCACCCCTCCACTTT	CASSWGSSRGGSPLHF
TRBV7-3	TRBD2	.	TRBJ2-1	TGTGCCAGCAGCGCCCTAGCGGGAGAGTACAATGAGCAGTTCTTC	CASSALAGEYNEQFF
TRBV6-5	.	few	TRBJ2-3	TGTGCCAGCAAACGAGGTCCCACTAGCACAGATACGCAGTATTTT	CASKRGPTSTDTQYF
TRBV14	.	.	TRBJ2-5	TGTGCCAGCAGCCAAGATTTTGGGACAATTGAGACCCAGTACTTC	CASSQDFGTIETQYF
TRBV28	.	few	TRBJ1-5	TGTGCCAGCAGTTTATATGGGGGCAGCAATCAGCCCCAGCATTTT	CASSLYGGSNQPQHF
TRBV28	.	.	TRBJ1-2	TGTGCCAGCAGTTTACCAGGGTTCTATGGCTACACCTTC	CASSLPGFYGYTF
TRBV4-2	.	.	TRBJ2-3	TGTGCCAGCAGCCAAGACGGAGGTGGCACAGATACGCAGTATTTT	CASSQDGGGTDTQYF
TRBV7-2	.	.	TRBJ2-5	TGTGCCAGCAGCCCTTCGCCGGAGGAGACCCAGTACTTC	CASSPSPEETQYF
TRBV5-4	TRBD1	.	TRBJ2-1	TGTGCCAGCAGCCAGGGGACAGGGAGTGGGAATGAGCAGTTCTTC	CASSQGTGSGNEQFF
TRBV4-3	.	.	TRBJ2-4	TGCGCCAGCAGCCAGCAACAGGGATTCAAAAACATTCAGTACTTC	CASSQQQGFKNIQYF
TRBV6-4	TRBD2	few	TRBJ2-7	TGTGCCAGCAGTTTCGAGGCTAGCGGGGGGGCCGCCGAGCAGTACTTC	CASSFEASGGAAEQYF
TRBV5-1	.	.	TRBJ2-7	TGCGCCAGCAGCTTAGTCCCAACCTACCCATACGAGCAGTACTTC	CASSLVPTYPYEQYF
TRBV29-1	TRBD2	.	TRBJ2-7	TGCAGCGTTGAAAGCGGGAGTTCCTACGAGCAGTACTTC	CSVESGSSYEQYF
TRBV30	.	.	TRBJ1-1	TGTGCCTGGAGTTACAGGGTGAACACTGAAGCTTTCTTT	CAWSYRVNTEAFF
TRBV27	TRBD1	few	TRBJ1-2	TGTGCCAGCAGTACACAGGGGGGTAACTATGGCTACACCTTC	CASSTQGGNYGYTF
TRBV7-3	.	.	TRBJ2-1	TGTGCCAGCAGCTTAACTAGAGTCAATGAGCAGTTCTTC	CASSLTRVNEQFF
TRBV27	TRBD2	.	TRBJ2-5	TGTGCCAGCAGCCGCACTAGCGGGCAAGAGACCCAGTACTTC	CASSRTSGQETQYF
TRBV7-6	TRBD2	.	TRBJ2-1	TGTGCCAGCAGCCAAACTAGCGGGAGGGCCTCCTACAATGAGCAGTTCTTC	CASSQTSGRASYNEQFF
TRBV28	TRBD1	once	TRBJ1-4	TGTGCCAGCAGCCATAAGGGGAGTAGGGGGCGAGTTTTTGAAAAACTGTTTTTT	CASSHKGSRGRVFEKLFF